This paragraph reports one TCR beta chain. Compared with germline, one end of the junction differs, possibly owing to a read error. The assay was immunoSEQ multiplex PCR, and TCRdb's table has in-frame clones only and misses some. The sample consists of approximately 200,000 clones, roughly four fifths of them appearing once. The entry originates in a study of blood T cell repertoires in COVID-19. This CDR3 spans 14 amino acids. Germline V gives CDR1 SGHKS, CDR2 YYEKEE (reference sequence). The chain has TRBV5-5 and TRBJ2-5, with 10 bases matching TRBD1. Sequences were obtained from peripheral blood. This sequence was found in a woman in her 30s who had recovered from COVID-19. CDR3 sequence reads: CASSRQGAQGTQYF. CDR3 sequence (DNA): TGTGCCAGCAGCCGACAGGGGGCGCAAGGGACCCAGTACTTC.